The 23 T cell receptor beta chains below come from one sample, sequenced in a study of vaccination effects on CD4 cells after COVID-19 (dated by TCRdb to between 2020 and 2023). These TCRs are of unknown antigen specificity. After about 10 days of culture, CD4+ T cells were isolated with the EasySep CD4+ T cell isolation kit. Each participant received two doses of an mRNA SARS-CoV-2 vaccine, either BNT162b2 or mRNA-1273. Libraries were made using the immunoSEQ multiplex PCR assay. In its TCRdb copy, this immuneACCESS table keeps in-frame sequences only and misses some clones. Where compared with another copy, unresolved V genes explain less than half of these, and the others have no known cause. The sample table contains tens of thousands of clones; only one count was recorded for around 70% of them. The ten largest make up 2% to 3% of the sample. The specimen was CD4+ T cells from PBMCs cultured without peptide, collected after COVID-19 vaccination. These receptors originate from a human donor who received a COVID-19 vaccine.

The V call is TRBV21-1, the J call TRBJ1-5. TRBV21-1 is designated a pseudogene. This CDR3 region has 17 residues. The CDR3 loop reads CASSTKTGTEGDQPQHF. The CDR3 bases are TGTGCCAGCAGCACGAAGACAGGCACGGAGGGTGATCAGCCCCAGCATTTT.

The chain links TRBV21-1 to TRBJ2-2. TRBV21-1 is a pseudogene locus. The CDR3 runs 15 residues. The CDR3 spells CASSKGGKGTGELFF. The CDR3 nucleotides read TGTGCCAGCAGCAAAGGGGGTAAAGGGACCGGGGAGCTGTTTTTT.

This clone occurred once. The chain is built from TRBV5-6 and TRBJ1-3, with 10 bases aligning to TRBD1. This CDR3 has 15 residues. V shed 4 bases, J shed 4 bases, and the junction held 5 bases outside the gene matches. CDR1 is SGHDT, CDR2 YYEEEE, per germline. The CDR3 sequence is CASSPTGGSGNTIYF. DNA for the CDR3: TGTGCCAGCAGCCCGACAGGGGGCTCAGGAAACACCATATATTTT.

This chain joins TRBV6-6 and TRBJ2-1, with 10 bases that match TRBD1. The junction had 8 bases not matched to a gene; V was cut back by 5 bases and J by 7 bases. Germline V gives CDR1 MNHNY, CDR2 SVGAGI (reference sequence). This CDR3 region has 15 residues. Written as DNA, the CDR3 is TGTGCCAGCAGTCCCCGGGGGACAGGGGAGAATGAGCAGTTCTTC. Amino acids: CASSPRGTGENEQFF.

The sample holds one count of this clone. The J gene is TRBJ1-4, the V gene TRBV5-6, with D unresolved. The V gene lost 1 base and the J gene lost 6 bases, with 13 bases spanning the gap. Germline CDR1 is SGHDT and CDR2 is YYEEEE. This CDR3 has 15 amino acids. This chain's CDR3 is CASSLPSTRDEKLFF. For the CDR3, the DNA is TGTGCCAGCAGCTTGCCCTCCACGCGTGATGAAAAACTGTTTTTT.

This clone was picked up a small number of times. The rearrangement uses TRBV7-2 and TRBJ2-7; D might be TRBD2 (5 bases). CDR1 is SGHTA, CDR2 FQGNSA, per germline. Trimming cost V 0 bases and J 4 bases, with 13 bases left between them. The CDR3 has 15 residues. The CDR3 coding sequence is TGTGCCAGCAGCTTAGCCCCCGGGGTTTCGTACGAGCAGTACGTC. Its protein is CASSLAPGVSYEQYV.

The J gene is TRBJ2-3, the V gene TRBV7-2; 10 bases agree with TRBD1. The ends lost 5 bases at V and 1 base at J; junction bases unmatched: 6. This CDR3 is 16 amino acids long. Germline CDR1 SGHTA, CDR2 FQGNSA. The CDR3 DNA sequence: TGTGCCAGCAGCCTCCGGACAGGGGGACGCACAGATACGCAGTATTTT. It is translated as CASSLRTGGRTDTQYF.

This clone was counted a single time. The CDR3 loop reads CASSLGDGYTF. The DNA of the CDR3 is TGTGCCAGCAGTCTAGGGGATGGCTACACCTTC. The chain joins TRBV3-1 (or the pseudogene TRBV3-2) to TRBJ1-2; TRBD1 might be the D (5 bases). Germline V CDR1 and CDR2: LGHDT, YNNKEL (reference sequence). The V and J ends lost 6 bases and 6 bases respectively, with 8 bases between them. The CDR3 extends over 11 amino acids.

V and J are TRBV5-1 and TRBJ1-1, with no clear D. The CDR3 is 14 residues long. Per germline, CDR1 SGHRS and CDR2 YFSETQ. Trimming left V 3 bases short and J 1 base short, with 10 bases between. CDR3 bases: TGCGCCAGCAGCTACCACTTACAGAACACTGAAGCTTTCTTT. Its translation: CASSYHLQNTEAFF.

This chain uses TRBV5-1 with TRBJ2-2; maybe TRBD2 (6 bases). The CDR3 is 13 amino acids. CDR1 and CDR2 from the germline V gene are SGHRS and YFSETQ. The germline V and J ends were trimmed by 4 bases and 7 bases, with 11 bases remaining between them. CDR3 amino acids: CASSRVGLGELFF. The DNA for the CDR3 is TGCGCCAGCAGCCGGGTGGGACTCGGGGAGCTGTTTTTT.

J is TRBJ1-5 and V is TRBV28, with D perhaps matching TRBD1 (5 bases). The CDR3 runs 15 residues. V dropped 6 bases and J dropped 2 bases, with 14 bases sitting between them. Germline-derived CDR1 and CDR2 are MDHEN and SYDVKM. Here the CDR3 reads CASRPTTGGNQPQHF. CDR3 DNA sequence: TGTGCCAGCAGACCCACCACGGGGGGCAATCAGCCCCAGCATTTT.

This chain connects TRBV11-2 to TRBJ1-4, with D maybe TRBD1 (6 bases). The CDR3 is 16 amino acids. V lost 6 bases, J lost 0 bases, and 14 bases lay in between. Germline V lookup: CDR1 SGHAT, CDR2 FQNNGV. Written as DNA, the CDR3 is TGTGCCAGCAGTTCATCGACAGGTGCAACTAATGAAAAACTGTTTTTT. This sequence encodes CASSSSTGATNEKLFF.

This chain links TRBV7-3 with TRBJ1-3; D remains unclear. Germline lookup yields CDR1 SGHTA and CDR2 FQGTGA. V was pared by 3 bases and J by 2 bases, with 5 bases between. The CDR3 contains 13 residues. CDR3 loop: CASSFRPGNTIYF. DNA for the CDR3: TGTGCCAGCAGCTTCCGGCCTGGAAACACCATATATTTT.

The table lists this clone with a few counts. V and J are TRBV19 and TRBJ1-2; D is uncertain. This CDR3 contains 11 residues. V was pared by 6 bases and J by 13 bases, with 15 bases between. Germline assignment: CDR1 LNHDA and CDR2 SQIVND (reference sequence). CDR3 region: CASSGRISFTF. In DNA, the CDR3 is TGTGCCAGTAGCGGGCGCATTTCCTTCACCTTC.

The V call is TRBV7-2, the J call TRBJ2-3, with TRBD2 matching over 11 bases. The CDR3 totals 15 residues. Germline assignment: CDR1 SGHTA and CDR2 FQGNSA. Losses at the gene ends were 6 bases for V and 3 bases for J; bases not matched to a gene: 5. The DNA for the CDR3 is TGTGCCAGCAGTCGGACTAGCGGGTGGACAGATACGCAGTATTTT. Encoded protein: CASSRTSGWTDTQYF.

This chain joins TRBV3-1 (or the pseudogene TRBV3-2) and TRBJ1-1; D is unresolved. Trimming cost V 1 base and J 2 bases, with 11 bases left between them. Looked up from germline, CDR1 is LGHDT and CDR2 is YNNKEL (reference sequence). This CDR3 contains 15 residues. As DNA, the CDR3 is TGTGCCAGCAGCCAAGGCCTCCTTGACAACACTGAAGCTTTCTTT. Translated: CASSQGLLDNTEAFF.

The chain couples TRBV11-2 to TRBJ2-5, with D tentatively TRBD1 (7 bases). CDR1 is SGHAT and CDR2 is FQNNGV in the germline V gene. Trimming took 5 bases from V and 5 from J, leaving 12 bases between them. The CDR3 totals 13 residues. The CDR3: CASSQGGPETQYF. Here the CDR3 DNA reads TGTGCCAGCAGCCAGGGGGGCCCCGAGACCCAGTACTTC.

This clone has only a few counts. This chain links TRBV5-1 with TRBJ2-5; 9 bases map to TRBD1. Unmatched junction bases numbered 7, after V lost 2 bases and J lost 5 bases. Per germline, CDR1 SGHRS and CDR2 YFSETQ. The CDR3 runs 15 residues. This CDR3 reads CASSLKTGGRETQYF. DNA for the CDR3: TGCGCCAGCAGCTTAAAGACAGGGGGTCGCGAGACCCAGTACTTC.

The gene calls are TRBV9 and TRBJ2-2, with a possible D match to TRBD2 (6 bases). Trimming took 0 bases from V and 1 from J, leaving 13 bases between them. CDR1 and CDR2 (germline): SGDLS, YYNGEE. The CDR3 contains 17 residues. The CDR3 nucleotides read TGTGCCAGCAGCGTAGACCGGGACTCCTTGAACACCGGGGAGCTGTTTTTT. This sequence encodes CASSVDRDSLNTGELFF.

This clone was observed a handful of times. The V call is TRBV30, the J call TRBJ2-7; 9 bases are shared with TRBD2. The CDR3 consists of 13 residues. Trimming cost V 2 bases and J 8 bases; bases outside gene matches: 7. Germline CDR1 reads GTSNPN; CDR2 reads SVGIG (reference sequence). The CDR3 sequence is CAWSKSGGLQQYV. The CDR3 bases are TGTGCCTGGAGTAAAAGCGGGGGGCTTCAGCAGTACGTC.

The J gene is TRBJ2-2, the V gene TRBV5-1; 10 nucleotides agree with TRBD2. V was clipped by 4 bases and J by 3 bases; unmatched bases: 6. CDR1 SGHRS and CDR2 YFSETQ come from the germline V gene. The CDR3 consists of 16 residues. CDR3 coding DNA: TGCGCCAGCAGCGTGAGCGGGGGGGAATACACCGGGGAGCTGTTTTTT. Translating gives CASSVSGGEYTGELFF.

This clone has just one count. The chain links TRBV10-3 to TRBJ2-3, with 9 nucleotides matching TRBD2. V dropped 3 bases and J dropped 4; count of bases not matched to a gene: 5. Germline CDR1 is ENHRY and CDR2 is SYGVKD. The length of the CDR3 is 15 residues. CDR3 bases: TGTGCCATCAGTGACCGCGGGGGGGCGGCAGATACGCAGTATTTT. Amino acids: CAISDRGGAADTQYF.

V is TRBV6-5 and J is TRBJ1-4; D perhaps matches TRBD1 (5 bases). CDR3 size: 13 residues. Germline V gives CDR1 MNHEY, CDR2 SVGAGI. With 8 bases removed from V and 7 bases from J, the gap between germline ends came to 14 bases. The CDR3 reads CASGGRVGEKLFF. The DNA for the CDR3 is TGTGCCAGCGGAGGCAGGGTCGGTGAAAAACTGTTTTTT.